This T cell receptor beta chain was observed in a study of tumor-infiltrating lymphocytes in primary liver carcinoma. On the study more broadly: Regardless of tissue type, samples showed similar yields of roughly 3.65 to 7.5 million productive TCRbeta reads.

CDR1 is SQVTM and CDR2 is ANQGSEA in the germline V gene. The CDR3 has 11 amino acids. Production of TCR beta cDNA used 500 ng total RNA together with a constant-region primer. Slightly modified ARM-PCR served as the procedure for the TCR beta libraries. These libraries came from three rounds of nested multiplex PCR. TRBV1-TRBV30 forward primers and a C-beta reverse primer were used in the first two PCR rounds, which each ran for approximately 11 cycles. Via MiXCR, TCRdb re-called the multiplex PCR reads, giving one row per CDR3 protein. The sample holds about 64,000 distinct CDR3 sequences, roughly two thirds seen once. Study-wide points: Tumors carried a top-250-clone fraction significantly exceeding that of blood (p = 0.039). Tumor-adjacent and tumor-blood pairs showed less overlap than tumor region pairs.

Of note for this clonotype: Its target is unknown. Compared with germline, one end of the junction differs, possibly owing to a read error.

Investigators took RNA and DNA out together from 20-30 mg of unsorted bulk tissue. The source of this sequence is a man aged 40-49 years with primary liver carcinoma and hepatitis B virus infection. The rearrangement joins TRBV29-1 to TRBJ1-2; no definite D call. Sequenced: liver tumor tissue from sampling region 4. Subset of the sample: tumor region T4, right-lateral pole. CDR3 coding DNA: TGTAGCGTTGAATTTGAATATGGCTACGCCTTC. Its protein product is CSVEFEYGYAF.